This T cell receptor beta chain is from a study of T cells in Graves' hyperthyroidism and ophthalmopathy. Investigators excluded patients with uncontrolled infection, other autoimmune disease, pregnancy or lactation. Used for diagnoses were clinical symptoms, serum thyroxine and TRAb, thyroid ultrasound and orbital computed tomography. Broader study findings: Appearing also in blood were most of the thyroid clonotypes expanded above 0.001. Ophthalmopathy got predicted by the model a median around six months before its onset.

There are many counts of this clonotype. Its antigen is undetermined. What was amplified from RNA transcripts were TCR beta CDR3 regions. An initial round of RT-PCR targeting the TCR CDR3 relied on the HTBI primer set. TCRdb called the multiplex PCR reads again in MiXCR, with one record for every CDR3 protein. The sample holds hundreds of thousands of distinct CDR3 sequences, about 14% seen once. This sequence originates from a woman aged 50 to 60 with Graves' ophthalmopathy. Sequenced sample: blood.

The CDR3 region has the DNA TGTGCCAGCAGCTATGGACAGGGGCGGGGCTACACCTTC. Protein: CASSYGQGRGYTF. The rearrangement joins TRBV6-1 to TRBJ1-2, with 9 bases aligning to TRBD1. The CDR3 sequence is 13 residues long. Trimming at V came to 6 bases and at J to 8 bases, leaving 7 bases not matched to a gene. Germline V gives CDR1 MNHNS, CDR2 SASEGT.